The clone carrying this T cell receptor beta chain was counted once. The data were produced by immunoSEQ multiplex PCR, yet TCRdb's version contains in-frame clones alone and is incomplete. The data hold roughly 35,000 clones, with almost 90% observed a single time. The record originates from a study of T cell changes during pregnancy in multiple sclerosis. Between the trimmed V and J ends, which lost 7 bases and 7 bases, there was a span of 23 bases. Per the germline V gene, CDR1 is SGDLS and CDR2 is YYNGEE. The length of the CDR3 is 15 residues. This receptor was obtained from a female donor with multiple sclerosis, enrolled in a pregnancy study. V gene TRBV9 combines with J gene TRBJ1-2, with a possible D match to TRBD1 (6 bases). The sequencing here drew on CD8+ T cells from peripheral blood mononuclear cells, taken after pregnancy. CDR3 residues: CASSAEGTGMSGYTF. The CDR3 nucleotides are TGTGCCAGCTCCGCCGAGGGTACAGGGATGAGTGGCTACACCTTC.